These 21 T cell receptor beta chains were sequenced from one sample in a study of T cell responses to AZD1222 COVID-19 vaccine. Assay used: immunoSEQ multiplex PCR; TCRdb lists only in-frame clones, some missing. Among some 50,000 clones listed, roughly 86% were seen once. The sample consisted of peripheral blood, taken on day 0 of AZD1222 vaccination. The receptors here all came from an adult in good health.

The chain combines TRBV7-9 with TRBJ1-4, with 7 bases lining up with TRBD1. The CDR3 has 14 amino acids. V gave up 6 bases and J gave up 8 bases; unmatched junction bases: 9. The germline gives CDR1 SEHNR, CDR2 FQNEAQ (reference sequence). CDR3 nucleotide sequence: TGTGCCAGCAGTAAGGACAGGAACGGCGAAAAACTGTTTTTT. The encoded protein is CASSKDRNGEKLFF.

The chain joins TRBV6-5 to TRBJ1-2; maybe TRBD1 (6 bases). V gave up 10 bases and J gave up 8 bases, with 20 bases separating them. The CDR3 has 13 amino acids. Germline values: CDR1 MNHEY, CDR2 SVGAGI. The CDR3 is CATRPGQSYGYTF. For the CDR3, the DNA is TGTGCCACAAGGCCGGGACAAAGCTACGGCTACACCTTC.

The chain has TRBV7-3 and TRBJ1-4; D not resolved. This CDR3 comprises 14 residues. V was pared by 5 bases and J by 4 bases, with 11 bases between. Germline V gives CDR1 SGHTA, CDR2 FQGTGA. In DNA, the CDR3 is TGTGCCAGCAGCCCCGGCAAACTTAATGAAAAACTGTTTTTT. It codes for CASSPGKLNEKLFF.

The chain joins TRBV6-5 to TRBJ1-2, with 7 bases matching TRBD1. The CDR3 runs 12 residues. Germline CDR1 reads MNHEY; CDR2 reads SVGAGI. V dropped 8 bases and J dropped 6; count of bases not matched to a gene: 6. The CDR3 bases are TGTGCCAGCGGGACAGTCGATAATGGCTACACCTTC. Amino acid sequence: CASGTVDNGYTF.

This chain joins TRBV5-1 and TRBJ1-6, with D uncertain. The germline V gene has CDR1 SGHRS and CDR2 YFSETQ. The CDR3 loop spans 15 amino acids. Trimming pared 1 base from V and 3 bases from J, leaving 8 bases between. DNA of the CDR3: TGCGCCAGCAGCTTGCGTCCGGGCTATAATTCACCCCTCCACTTT. Translation: CASSLRPGYNSPLHF. Together with reference TRBV5-1 and TRBJ1-6, the CDR3 gives the full variable domain: KAGVTQTPRYLIKTRGQQVTLSCSPISGHRSVSWYQQTPGQGLQFLFEYFSETQRNKGNFPGRFSGRQFSNSRSEMNVSTLELGDSALYLCASSLRPGYNSPLHFGNGTRLTVT.

The V call is TRBV6-5, the J call TRBJ1-1, with TRBD1 as a possible D gene (6 bases). There are 13 residues in the CDR3. Germline-derived CDR1 and CDR2 are MNHEY and SVGAGI. With 0 bases removed from V and 11 bases from J, the gap between germline ends came to 13 bases. The chain's CDR3 is CASSYSGGAEAFF. CDR3 DNA: TGTGCCAGCAGTTACTCAGGGGGGGCCGAGGCTTTCTTT.

The chain combines TRBV19 with TRBJ1-1; D is unclear. Germline-derived CDR1 and CDR2 are LNHDA and SQIVND (reference sequence). V was pared by 6 bases and J by 4 bases, with 15 bases between. There are 14 residues in the CDR3. CDR3 loop: CASSEKGLGTEAFF. The CDR3 bases are TGTGCCAGTAGCGAGAAGGGATTAGGCACTGAAGCTTTCTTT.

J is TRBJ2-5 and V is TRBV9; D gene unclear. The CDR3 loop spans 14 amino acids. The germline gives CDR1 SGDLS, CDR2 YYNGEE. V was shortened by 0 bases and J by 5 bases, with 11 bases between the two germline ends. The CDR3 sequence is CASSVGPVTETQYF. Here the CDR3 DNA reads TGTGCCAGCAGCGTAGGTCCAGTAACGGAGACCCAGTACTTC.

This chain links TRBV27 with TRBJ2-3; TRBD2 matches at 14 bases. The trim removed 2 bases at V and 3 bases at J, leaving 10 bases unmatched. The CDR3 is 19 amino acids. The germline CDR1 and CDR2 sequences are MNHEY and SMNVEV (reference sequence). The CDR3 reads CASSLLGLAGEGWTDTQYF. Here the CDR3 DNA reads TGTGCCAGCAGTTTACTGGGACTAGCGGGAGAGGGTTGGACAGATACGCAGTATTTT.

J is TRBJ1-3 and V is TRBV28; 8 bases map to TRBD1. Germline V gene lookup returns CDR1 MDHEN and CDR2 SYDVKM. Trimming cost V 7 bases and J 2 bases; bases outside gene matches: 7. The CDR3 length is 15 residues. The DNA for the CDR3 is TGTGCCAGCAAGAAGACAGGGGTAGCTGGAAACACCATATATTTT. This gives the protein CASKKTGVAGNTIYF.

In this sample, this clone turned up once. The CDR3 region is CASTDGQGRRAFF. DNA of the CDR3: TGTGCCAGCACTGACGGCCAGGGGCGCCGAGCTTTCTTT. The V and J genes are TRBV2 and TRBJ1-1; tentatively, D is TRBD1 (6 bases). The germline V gene encodes CDR1 SNHLY and CDR2 FYNNEI. V dropped 7 bases and J dropped 10 bases, with 19 bases sitting between them. The CDR3 extends over 13 amino acids.

The chain combines TRBV5-1 with TRBJ2-7; tentatively, D is TRBD1 (6 bases). CDR3 size: 13 residues. Germline CDR1 is SGHRS and CDR2 is YFSETQ. V lost 3 bases, J lost 3 bases, and 10 bases lay in between. The CDR3 DNA follows: TGCGCCAGCAGCTACGACAGGAACTACGAGCAGTACTTC. As protein: CASSYDRNYEQYF.

V is TRBV9 and J is TRBJ2-3, with D possibly being TRBD1 (5 bases). Trimming shortened V by 3 bases and J by 1 base, and 12 bases separated the two germline ends. Germline V gives CDR1 SGDLS, CDR2 YYNGEE. The CDR3 length is 15 residues. Here the CDR3 DNA reads TGTGCCAGCAGCGCGAAAGGGGCTGGCACAGATACGCAGTATTTT. Protein product: CASSAKGAGTDTQYF.

The chain uses TRBV3-1 (or the pseudogene TRBV3-2) and TRBJ2-3; 7 bases fit TRBD1. Germline loops: CDR1 LGHDT, CDR2 YNNKEL (reference sequence). The CDR3 totals 14 residues. J lost 4 bases, V lost 4 bases, and 5 bases had no gene match. The CDR3 loop reads CASSPTGSADTQYF. As DNA, the CDR3 is TGTGCCAGCAGCCCGACAGGGTCGGCAGATACGCAGTATTTT.

The V and J genes are TRBV10-2 and TRBJ2-7, with 9 bases fitting TRBD2. V shed 7 bases, J shed 5 bases, and the junction held 6 bases outside the gene matches. This CDR3 has 13 residues. In germline, CDR1 is WSHSY, CDR2 SAAADI. The CDR3 sequence: CASKELAGDEQYF. CDR3 in DNA: TGCGCCAGCAAGGAATTAGCGGGAGACGAGCAGTACTTC.

This sequence joins TRBV7-8 and TRBJ2-5; 9 nucleotides align to TRBD2. Germline V lookup: CDR1 SGHVS, CDR2 FQNEAQ. This CDR3 contains 16 residues. J was trimmed by 1 base and V by 5 bases; bases with no gene match: 8. The CDR3 spells CASSTRTSGPQETQYF. The DNA of the CDR3 is TGTGCCAGCAGCACACGTACTAGCGGGCCCCAAGAGACCCAGTACTTC.

The rearrangement joins TRBV25-1 to TRBJ2-5; the D gene is possibly TRBD2 (5 bases). The germline CDR1 and CDR2 sequences are MGHDK and SYGVNS. V was cut by 5 bases and J by 4 bases, with 17 bases left in between. The CDR3 consists of 15 residues. The CDR3 loop reads CASSSPSAGGETQYF. In nucleotides, the CDR3 is TGTGCCAGCAGTAGCCCTTCCGCGGGCGGAGAGACCCAGTACTTC.

J is TRBJ1-6 and V is TRBV4-2; D ambiguous. The length of the CDR3 is 15 residues. CDR1 is LGHNA and CDR2 is YNFKEQ in the germline V gene. Trimming cost V 0 bases and J 10 bases, with 13 bases left between them. CDR3 DNA: TGTGCCAGCAGCCAAGATCGGGCGGGGAGCTCACCCCTCCACTTT. Amino acid sequence: CASSQDRAGSSPLHF.

In DNA, the CDR3 is TGCGCCAGCAGTCCATTGACAGGGGAGGCAGAGACCCAGTACTTC. Protein sequence: CASSPLTGEAETQYF. The chain combines TRBV4-1 with TRBJ2-5; 8 nucleotides align to TRBD1. V shed 6 bases and J 4 bases; nucleotides not matched to a gene: 10. The CDR3 is made up of 15 amino acids. Per germline, CDR1 MGHRA and CDR2 YSYEKL.

The table lists this clone with a few counts. The chain carries TRBV6-5 and TRBJ1-3; D is ambiguous. The V end was cut by 4 bases, the J end by 0 bases, with 7 bases between. The CDR3 is 14 amino acids. The germline CDR1 and CDR2 sequences are MNHEY and SVGAGI. The CDR3 protein is CASSSPSSGNTIYF. The CDR3 DNA is TGTGCCAGCAGTTCTCCCTCCTCTGGAAACACCATATATTTT.

CDR3 in amino acids: CASSYGQGYTDTQYF. In nucleotides, the CDR3 is TGTGCCAGCAGTTATGGACAGGGTTACACAGATACGCAGTATTTT. The chain links TRBV6-5 to TRBJ2-3; 8 bases match TRBD1. J gave up 2 bases and V 3 bases, and 4 bases lay outside the gene matches. Looked up from germline, CDR1 is MNHEY and CDR2 is SVGAGI. This CDR3 has 15 amino acids.